What follows is one T cell receptor beta chain and its context. The antigen remains unidentified. The method was immunoSEQ multiplex PCR; TCRdb's version includes in-frame clones alone and lacks a portion of them. The sample includes around 30,000 clones, 65% of them seen just once. ViraFEST expansion of antigen-specific CD4+ T cells with viral peptide pools preceded sequencing. Cells that had been cultured for 10 days were the source of isolated CD4+ T cells. Two doses of either BNT162b2 or mRNA-1273 were given to each participant. The CDR3 has 14 residues. Germline lookup yields CDR1 SGHVS and CDR2 FQNEAQ. The germline V and J ends were trimmed by 5 bases and 2 bases, with 13 bases remaining between them. This record belongs to a study of vaccination effects on CD4 cells after COVID-19. Overall study findings and caveats: In vaccinees who were healthy, merely 1 out of 255 vaccine-induced clones cross-reacted with common cold coronaviruses. Marked clonal contraction was seen in infection- and vaccine-induced clones late after vaccination.

V usage is TRBV7-8 and J usage is TRBJ2-7; a weak D match, TRBD1 (6 bases). The specimen was CD4+ T cells from PBMCs cultured with SARS-CoV-2 spike peptides, collected after COVID-19 vaccination. The sequence came from a human donor who received a COVID-19 vaccine. DNA for the CDR3: TGTGCCAGCAGCACGCGGACAGCTACCTACGAGCAGTACTTC. Translation gives CASSTRTATYEQYF.